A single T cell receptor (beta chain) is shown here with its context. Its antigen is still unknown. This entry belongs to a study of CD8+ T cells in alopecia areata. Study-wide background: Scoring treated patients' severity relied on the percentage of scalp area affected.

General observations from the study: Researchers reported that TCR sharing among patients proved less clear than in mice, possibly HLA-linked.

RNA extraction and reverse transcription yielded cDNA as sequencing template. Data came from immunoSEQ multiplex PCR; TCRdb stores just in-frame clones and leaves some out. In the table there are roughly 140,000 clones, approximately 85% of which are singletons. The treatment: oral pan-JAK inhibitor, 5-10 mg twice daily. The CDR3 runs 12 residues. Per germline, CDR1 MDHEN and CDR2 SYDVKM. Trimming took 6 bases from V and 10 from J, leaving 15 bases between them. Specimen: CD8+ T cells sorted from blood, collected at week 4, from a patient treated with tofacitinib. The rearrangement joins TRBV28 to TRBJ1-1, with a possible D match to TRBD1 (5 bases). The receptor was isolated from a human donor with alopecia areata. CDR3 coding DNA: TGTGCCAGCAGCTCACTCCAGGGCAGAGCTTTCTTT. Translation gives CASSSLQGRAFF.